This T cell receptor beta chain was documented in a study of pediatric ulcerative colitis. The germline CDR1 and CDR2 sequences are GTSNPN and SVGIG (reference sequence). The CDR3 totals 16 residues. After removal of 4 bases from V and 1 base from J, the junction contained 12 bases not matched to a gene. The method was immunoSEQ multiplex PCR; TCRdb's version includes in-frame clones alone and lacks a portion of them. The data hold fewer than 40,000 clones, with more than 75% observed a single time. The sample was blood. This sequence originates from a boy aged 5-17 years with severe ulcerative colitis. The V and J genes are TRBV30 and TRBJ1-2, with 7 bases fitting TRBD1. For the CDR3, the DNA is TGTGCCTGGAACAGGGGAGCCCCAAACTTTAACTATGGCTACACCTTC. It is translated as CAWNRGAPNFNYGYTF.